This TCR beta chain was profiled in a study of T cell responses to AZD1222 COVID-19 vaccine. Study-wide results and limits: Targets within unmutated variant regions were reportedly found for nearly half of spike-specific TCRs. Only six or seven AZD1222 recipients tested seropositive at baseline. Clonal diversity may have been underestimated in mostly white British donors.

Produced via immunoSEQ multiplex PCR; TCRdb's table is partial and in-frame only. The sample lists some 200,000 clones; roughly 91% were seen once. V shed 2 bases, J shed 0 bases, and the junction held 7 bases outside the gene matches. The germline CDR1 and CDR2 sequences are ENHRY and SYGVKD. The CDR3 is 17 amino acids. Points on this clone: Its antigen is undetermined.

The sequencing used peripheral blood, collected on day 0 of AZD1222 vaccination. The receptor was derived from an adult in good health. The rearrangement joins TRBV10-3 to TRBJ2-5; 9 bases are shared with TRBD2. The CDR3 protein is CAISEPTPSGNQETQYF. CDR3 in DNA: TGTGCCATCAGTGAGCCGACCCCTAGCGGGAACCAAGAGACCCAGTACTTC.